The T cell receptor (beta chain) described here comes from a study of blood T cell repertoires in COVID-19. Produced via immunoSEQ multiplex PCR; TCRdb's table is partial and in-frame only. The data hold approximately 240,000 clones, with 82% observed a single time. The CDR3 has 13 amino acids. V lost 4 bases and J 3 bases, leaving 9 bases between the germline ends. Germline values: CDR1 KGHSH, CDR2 LQKENI. The rearrangement links TRBV18 to TRBJ1-1; D not certain. This sequence was found in a woman older than 75 with active or convalescent COVID-19. The specimen sequenced was peripheral blood. For the CDR3, the DNA is TGTGCCAGCTCACTACGAAGAGACACTGAAGCTTTCTTT. Translation gives CASSLRRDTEAFF.